These 24 T cell receptor beta chains share one sample of origin, sequenced in a study of blood T cells in healthy people across ages. Alongside a J-beta primer mix, a sample-barcoded 5' primer served in a second PCR lasting about 7 to 12 cycles. TCRdb passed the 5' RACE reads through MiXCR, listing each CDR3 protein once. This table has about 1.4 million distinct CDR3 sequences, approximately 59% appearing once. The sequenced material came from blood. The receptors originated from a man aged 18 to 29 in good health.

The genes are TRBV20-1 and TRBJ2-5; 9 positions match TRBD1. Near its end, the DNA agrees better with TRBJ2-7, so the J call may be wrong. The germline V gene has CDR1 DFQATT and CDR2 SNEGSKA (reference sequence). The CDR3 totals 13 residues. The CDR3 DNA follows: TGCAGTGCACAGGACAGGGGAGCCTACGAGCAGTACTTC. Amino acids: CSAQDRGAYEQYF.

The chain combines TRBV6-5 with TRBJ2-3; D perhaps matches TRBD2 (7 bases). The germline V and J ends were trimmed by 6 bases and 4 bases, with 14 bases remaining between them. In germline, CDR1 is MNHEY, CDR2 SVGAGI. The CDR3 is 14 residues long. The CDR3 protein is CASRTRGRADTQYF. In DNA form, the CDR3 reads TGTGCCAGCAGGACTAGGGGGAGGGCAGATACGCAGTATTTT.

This clonotype was recorded once. The chain couples TRBV5-1 to TRBJ2-2; D remains unclear. The CDR3 is made up of 16 amino acids. V was trimmed by 1 base and J by 4 bases, leaving 14 bases between them. The V gene's germline CDR1 is SGHRS and CDR2 YFSETQ. As DNA, the CDR3 is TGCGCCAGCAGCTTGAACCGTCTCTCGGGCACCGGGGAGCTGTTTTTT. Translated, it gives CASSLNRLSGTGELFF. The complete variable domain, with remaining parts taken from reference TRBV5-1 and TRBJ2-2, reads KAGVTQTPRYLIKTRGQQVTLSCSPISGHRSVSWYQQTPGQGLQFLFEYFSETQRNKGNFPGRFSGRQFSNSRSEMNVSTLELGDSALYLCASSLNRLSGTGELFFGEGSRLTVL.

This clonotype was counted a few times. CDR3 amino acids: CSARGDWAQAYGYTF. CDR3 nucleotide sequence: TGCAGTGCTAGAGGTGATTGGGCCCAGGCCTATGGCTACACCTTC. The genes are TRBV20-1 and TRBJ1-2; D is ambiguous. V lost 1 base, J lost 4 bases, and 16 bases lay in between. CDR3 length: 15 amino acids. Germline assignment: CDR1 DFQATT and CDR2 SNEGSKA (reference sequence).

Turning to this clonotype: A read error may produce the germline difference seen at one junction end. V is TRBV11-3 and J is TRBJ1-1; no reliable D call. CDR1 SGHNT and CDR2 YENEEA come from the germline V gene. CDR3 size: 13 residues. In nucleotides, the CDR3 is TGTGCCAGCAGCTTAGAAGGACTTAATGAAACTTTCTTT. It specifies CASSLEGLNETFF. The variable domain in full, with the rest retrieved from reference TRBV11-3 and TRBJ1-1, is EAGVVQSPRYKIIEKKQPVAFWCNPISGHNTLYWYLQNLGQGPELLIRYENEEAVDDSQLPKDRFSAERLKGVDSTLKIQPAELGDSAVYLCASSLEGLNETFFGQGTRLTVV.

This clonotype has at least ten counts. The rearrangement uses TRBV28 and TRBJ2-3, with D perhaps TRBD1 (5 bases). The V gene's germline CDR1 is MDHEN and CDR2 SYDVKM. CDR3 size: 13 residues. Trimming removed 3 bases from V and 6 bases from J, with 10 bases in between. CDR3 sequence: CASSFTAGDTQYF. The CDR3, as DNA: TGTGCCAGCAGTTTCACTGCAGGGGATACGCAGTATTTT.

The chain recombines TRBV20-1 with TRBJ2-1; 11 positions match TRBD2. Germline-derived CDR1 and CDR2 are DFQATT and SNEGSKA (reference sequence). The CDR3 sequence is 15 residues long. Unmatched junction bases numbered 9, after V lost 6 bases and J lost 5 bases. The CDR3 sequence is CSADTSGRLNNEQFF. The CDR3 DNA follows: TGCAGTGCGGATACTAGCGGGAGATTGAACAATGAGCAGTTCTTC.

V gene TRBV20-1 combines with J gene TRBJ2-1, with D perhaps assigned TRBD1 or TRBD2 (5 bases each). Germline assignment: CDR1 DFQATT and CDR2 SNEGSKA (reference sequence). This CDR3 has 12 residues. V lost 1 base, J lost 6 bases, and 7 bases lay in between. CDR3 DNA: TGCAGTGCTAGAGCTGGGACCAATGAGCAGTTCTTC. Residues: CSARAGTNEQFF.

This rearrangement joins TRBV29-1 to TRBJ2-1; D might be TRBD1 (7 bases). V was cut by 6 bases and J by 10 bases, with 16 bases left in between. The CDR3 is 12 amino acids. Germline assignment: CDR1 SQVTM and CDR2 ANQGSEA. The CDR3 reads CSVGGTEREQFF. The CDR3 region has the DNA TGCAGCGTAGGCGGGACAGAACGGGAGCAGTTCTTC.

The chain is built from TRBV5-5 and TRBJ2-5; D remains ambiguous. The germline CDR1 and CDR2 sequences are SGHKS and YYEKEE (reference sequence). The CDR3 spans 15 residues. V lost 0 bases and J lost 11, with 20 bases in between. The CDR3 bases are TGTGCCAGCAGCTTGGATCGCGGATTGCGGTATGAGCAGTACTTC. This sequence encodes CASSLDRGLRYEQYF.

The chain recombines TRBV7-6 with TRBJ1-6; 8 bases line up with TRBD1. The germline V gene encodes CDR1 SGHVS and CDR2 FNYEAQ. The CDR3 has 17 residues. Germline trimming cut 5 bases from V and 2 bases from J; bases unmatched to any gene: 8. CDR3 in DNA: TGTGCCAGCAGCATGTCCCCCAGGGGGCCCTATAATTCACCCCTCCACTTT. This codes for CASSMSPRGPYNSPLHF.

This clonotype was picked up a small number of times. The V call is TRBV27, the J call TRBJ1-2; 8 bases align to TRBD1. Losses at the gene ends were 5 bases for V and 3 bases for J; bases not matched to a gene: 5. Germline lookup yields CDR1 MNHEY and CDR2 SMNVEV (reference sequence). CDR3 length equals 14 residues. The CDR3 DNA reads as TGTGCCAGCAGTCCAGGGGGCCGGGACTATGGCTACACCTTC. Its protein product is CASSPGGRDYGYTF.

This clonotype has just one count. The rearrangement uses TRBV6-6 and TRBJ1-5; D unclear. Germline V gives CDR1 MNHNY, CDR2 SVGAGI (reference sequence). This CDR3 spans 15 amino acids. The ends were cut back, 4 bases at V and 5 bases at J, with 15 bases in the middle. CDR3 amino acids: CASSLVGAGDQPQHF. For the CDR3, the DNA is TGTGCCAGCAGTTTAGTTGGCGCAGGAGATCAGCCCCAGCATTTT.

This clonotype has only a few counts. The chain has TRBV5-6 and TRBJ2-5, with D tentatively TRBD1 (5 bases). CDR1 SGHDT and CDR2 YYEEEE come from the germline V gene. V was trimmed by 3 bases and J by 5 bases, leaving 20 bases between them. CDR3 length: 16 residues. This CDR3 is CASSYPIGAVGETQYF. CDR3 sequence (DNA): TGTGCCAGCAGCTACCCAATAGGGGCTGTAGGGGAGACCCAGTACTTC.

The genes are TRBV7-2 and TRBJ2-1; no definite D call. In germline, CDR1 is SGHTA, CDR2 FQGNSA. CDR3 length equals 14 residues. The germline V and J ends were trimmed by 7 bases and 12 bases, with 22 bases remaining between them. The CDR3 spells CASTLAAPVSTQFF. DNA of the CDR3: TGTGCCAGCACCCTTGCCGCCCCAGTTTCAACGCAGTTCTTC.

This clonotype was observed a handful of times. The V gene is TRBV4-2, the J gene TRBJ2-3, with D uncertain. Trimming pared 3 bases from V and 6 bases from J, leaving 10 bases between. The CDR3 contains 13 residues. Germline V gene data show CDR1 as LGHNA and CDR2 as YNFKEQ. The CDR3 DNA reads TGTGCCAGCAGCCACGGTTGGGCGGATACGCAGTATTTT. Translated: CASSHGWADTQYF.

This chain connects TRBV20-1 to TRBJ2-4; 8 bases align to TRBD1. The J call may be wrong; the DNA end is better matched by TRBJ2-7. This CDR3 is 15 amino acids long. Germline V gene lookup returns CDR1 DFQATT and CDR2 SNEGSKA (reference sequence). The CDR3 region is CSARDPTDRAYEQYF. Written as DNA, the CDR3 is TGCAGTGCTAGAGATCCCACGGACAGGGCCTACGAGCAGTACTTC.

The rearrangement uses TRBV7-2 and TRBJ2-5; 7 positions match TRBD1. Germline CDR1 is SGHTA and CDR2 is FQGNSA. V trimming: 1 base; J trimming: 5 bases; junction bases outside the gene matches: 7. The CDR3 runs to 15 residues. CDR3 loop: CASSLVDREWETQYF. The DNA of the CDR3 is TGTGCCAGCAGCTTAGTAGACAGGGAATGGGAGACCCAGTACTTC.

This chain joins TRBV12-3 or TRBV12-4 and TRBJ2-1; possible D gene TRBD1, 5 bases. Trimming shortened V by 6 bases and J by 7 bases, and 10 bases separated the two germline ends. The CDR3 has 12 amino acids. CDR3 region: CASRYRQNEQFF. In DNA, the CDR3 is TGTGCCAGCAGGTACAGGCAGAATGAGCAGTTCTTC.

The chain joins TRBV20-1 to TRBJ2-1, with 7 bases fitting TRBD1. CDR3 length: 16 residues. Germline trimming cut 0 bases from V and 0 bases from J; bases unmatched to any gene: 5. The germline V gene has CDR1 DFQATT and CDR2 SNEGSKA (reference sequence). The CDR3, as DNA: TGCAGTGCTAGAGAACTGACAGGGAGCTCCTACAATGAGCAGTTCTTC. Amino acid sequence: CSARELTGSSYNEQFF.

The V and J genes are TRBV14 and TRBJ2-1; TRBD1 aligns across 8 bases. Germline CDR1 and CDR2: SGHDN and FVKESK. V lost 2 bases and J lost 9; bases outside the gene matches: 15. The CDR3 totals 17 residues. This CDR3 reads CASSQRAWTGRGGEQFF. CDR3 sequence (DNA): TGTGCCAGCAGCCAACGAGCCTGGACAGGGCGAGGGGGTGAGCAGTTCTTC.

This clonotype was counted only a few times. The J gene is TRBJ2-5, the V gene TRBV12-3 or TRBV12-4; D remains ambiguous. Trimming removed 8 bases from V and 1 base from J, with 14 bases in between. The length of the CDR3 is 14 residues. For the CDR3, the DNA is TGTGCCAGCGGAAAGGCGTTGGTCCAAGAGACCCAGTACTTC. Translation: CASGKALVQETQYF.

The rearrangement uses TRBV20-1 and TRBJ1-2; D remains unclear. The CDR3 contains 13 residues. In germline, CDR1 is DFQATT, CDR2 SNEGSKA (reference sequence). The V end lost 5 bases, the J end lost 4 bases, and 14 bases lay between the germline ends. Here the CDR3 reads CSAPLKVAYGYTF. The CDR3 coding sequence is TGCAGTGCTCCCCTAAAGGTGGCCTATGGCTACACCTTC.

This clonotype was counted ten times or more. This chain connects TRBV29-1 to TRBJ2-5; D not certain. CDR1 is SQVTM, CDR2 ANQGSEA, per germline. V was shortened by 7 bases and J by 1 base, with 7 bases between the two germline ends. The CDR3 totals 11 residues. DNA for the CDR3: TGCAGCGCTGGACCCCAAGAGACCCAGTACTTC. Translation: CSAGPQETQYF.